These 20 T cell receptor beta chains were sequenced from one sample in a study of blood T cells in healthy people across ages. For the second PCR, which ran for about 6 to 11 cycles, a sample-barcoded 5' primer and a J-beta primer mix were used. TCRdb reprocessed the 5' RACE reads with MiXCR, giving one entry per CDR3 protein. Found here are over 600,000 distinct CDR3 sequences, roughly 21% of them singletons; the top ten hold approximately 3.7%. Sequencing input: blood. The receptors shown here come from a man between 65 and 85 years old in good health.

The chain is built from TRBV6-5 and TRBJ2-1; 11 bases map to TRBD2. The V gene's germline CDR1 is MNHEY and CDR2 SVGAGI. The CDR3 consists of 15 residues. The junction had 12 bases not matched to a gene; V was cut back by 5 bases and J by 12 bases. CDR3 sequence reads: CASSKPGTSGQRQFF. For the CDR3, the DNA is TGTGCCAGCAGTAAACCCGGGACTAGCGGCCAAAGGCAGTTCTTC.

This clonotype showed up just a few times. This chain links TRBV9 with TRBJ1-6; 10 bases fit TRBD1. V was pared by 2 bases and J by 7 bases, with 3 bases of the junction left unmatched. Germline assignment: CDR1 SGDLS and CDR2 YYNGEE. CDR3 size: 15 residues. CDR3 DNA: TGTGCCAGCAGCGTGGGGGGACAGGGGAATTCACCCCTCCACTTT. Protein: CASSVGGQGNSPLHF.

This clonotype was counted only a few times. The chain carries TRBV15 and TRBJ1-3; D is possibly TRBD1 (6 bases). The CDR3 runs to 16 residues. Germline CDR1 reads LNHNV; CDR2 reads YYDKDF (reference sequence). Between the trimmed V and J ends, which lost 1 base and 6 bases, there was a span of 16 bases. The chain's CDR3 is CATSRGDKGAANTIYF. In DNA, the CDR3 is TGTGCCACCAGCAGAGGGGACAAAGGGGCTGCAAACACCATATATTTT. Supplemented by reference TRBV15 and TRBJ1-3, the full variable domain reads DAMVIQNPRYQVTQFGKPVTLSCSQTLNHNVMYWYQQKSSQAPKLLFHYYDKDFNNEADTPDNFQSRRPNTSFCFLDIRSPGLGDTAMYLCATSRGDKGAANTIYFGEGSWLTVV.

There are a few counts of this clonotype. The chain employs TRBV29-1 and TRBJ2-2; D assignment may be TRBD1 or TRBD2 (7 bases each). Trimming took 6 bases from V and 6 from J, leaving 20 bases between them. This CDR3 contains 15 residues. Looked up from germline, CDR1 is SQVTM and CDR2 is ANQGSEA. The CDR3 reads CSVDWGGGGPGELFF. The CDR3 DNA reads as TGCAGCGTCGATTGGGGAGGGGGCGGACCCGGGGAGCTGTTTTTT.

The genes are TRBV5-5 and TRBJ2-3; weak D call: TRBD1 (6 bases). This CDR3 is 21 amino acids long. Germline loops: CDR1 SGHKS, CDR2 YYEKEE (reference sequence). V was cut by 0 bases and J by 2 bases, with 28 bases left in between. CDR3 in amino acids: CASSLAGMSKITGTFTDTQYF. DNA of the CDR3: TGTGCCAGCAGCTTGGCAGGAATGTCGAAAATAACAGGGACCTTCACAGATACGCAGTATTTT.

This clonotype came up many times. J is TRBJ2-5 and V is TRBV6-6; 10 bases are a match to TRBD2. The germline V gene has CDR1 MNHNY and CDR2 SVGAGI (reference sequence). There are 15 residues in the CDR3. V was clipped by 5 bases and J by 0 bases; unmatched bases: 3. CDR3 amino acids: CASSNGLADQETQYF. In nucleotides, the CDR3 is TGTGCCAGCAGTAATGGACTAGCGGACCAAGAGACCCAGTACTTC.

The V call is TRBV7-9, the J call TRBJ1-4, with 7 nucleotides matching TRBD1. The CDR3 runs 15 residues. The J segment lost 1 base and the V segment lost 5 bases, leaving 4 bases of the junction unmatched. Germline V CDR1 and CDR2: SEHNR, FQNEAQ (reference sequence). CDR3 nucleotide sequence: TGTGCCAGCAGCGAGTACAGGGGAACTAATGAAAAACTGTTTTTT. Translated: CASSEYRGTNEKLFF.

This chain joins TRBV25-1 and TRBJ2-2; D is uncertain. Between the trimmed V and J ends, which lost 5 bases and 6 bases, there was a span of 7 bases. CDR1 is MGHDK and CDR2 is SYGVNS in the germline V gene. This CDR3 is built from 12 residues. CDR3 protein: CASSRSAGELFF. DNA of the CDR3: TGTGCCAGCAGTCGGAGTGCCGGGGAGCTGTTTTTT.

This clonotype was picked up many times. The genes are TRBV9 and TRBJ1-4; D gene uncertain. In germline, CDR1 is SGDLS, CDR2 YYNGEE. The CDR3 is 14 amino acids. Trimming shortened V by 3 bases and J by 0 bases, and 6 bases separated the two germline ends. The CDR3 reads CASSGGPTNEKLFF. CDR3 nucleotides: TGTGCCAGCAGCGGCGGGCCAACTAATGAAAAACTGTTTTTT.

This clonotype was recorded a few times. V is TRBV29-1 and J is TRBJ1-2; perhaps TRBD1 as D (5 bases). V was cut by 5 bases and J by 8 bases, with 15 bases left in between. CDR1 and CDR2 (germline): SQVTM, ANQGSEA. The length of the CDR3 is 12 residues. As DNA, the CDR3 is TGCAGCGTTCCAGGGCAGCAGGAGGGCTACACCTTC. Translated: CSVPGQQEGYTF.

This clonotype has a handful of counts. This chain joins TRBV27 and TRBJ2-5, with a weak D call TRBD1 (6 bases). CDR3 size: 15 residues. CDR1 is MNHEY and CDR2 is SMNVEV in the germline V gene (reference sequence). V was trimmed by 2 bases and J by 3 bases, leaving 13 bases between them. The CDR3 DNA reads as TGTGCCAGCAGTTTAGCCGGGACACCTAAAGAGACCCAGTACTTC. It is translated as CASSLAGTPKETQYF.

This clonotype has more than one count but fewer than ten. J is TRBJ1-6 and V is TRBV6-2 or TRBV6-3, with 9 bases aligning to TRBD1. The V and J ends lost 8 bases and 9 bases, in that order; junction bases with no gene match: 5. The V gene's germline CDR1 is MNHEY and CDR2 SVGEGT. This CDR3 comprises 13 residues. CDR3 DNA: TGTGCCAGCCGGGACAGGGCCAGTTCACCCCTCCACTTT. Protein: CASRDRASSPLHF.

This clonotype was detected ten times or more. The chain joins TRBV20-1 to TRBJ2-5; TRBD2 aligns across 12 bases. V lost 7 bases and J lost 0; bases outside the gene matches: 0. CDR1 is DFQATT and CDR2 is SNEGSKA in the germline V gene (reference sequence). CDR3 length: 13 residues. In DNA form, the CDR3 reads TGCAGTGGACTAGCGGGGGACCAAGAGACCCAGTACTTC. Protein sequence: CSGLAGDQETQYF.

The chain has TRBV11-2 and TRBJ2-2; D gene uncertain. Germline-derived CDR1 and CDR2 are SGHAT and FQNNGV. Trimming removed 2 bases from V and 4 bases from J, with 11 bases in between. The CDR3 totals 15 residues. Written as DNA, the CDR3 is TGTGCCAGCAGCTTAATAAAGGGTGCCACCGGGGAGCTGTTTTTT. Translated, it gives CASSLIKGATGELFF.

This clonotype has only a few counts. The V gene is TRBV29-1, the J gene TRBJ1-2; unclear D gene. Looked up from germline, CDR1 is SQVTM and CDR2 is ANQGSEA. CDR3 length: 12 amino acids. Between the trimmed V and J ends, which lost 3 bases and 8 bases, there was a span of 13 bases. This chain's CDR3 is CSVEGNYEGYTF. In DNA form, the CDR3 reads TGCAGCGTTGAGGGGAACTATGAGGGCTACACCTTC.

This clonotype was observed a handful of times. The CDR3 region has the DNA TGTGCCAGCAGTCTCAACCACAGGGGGGGCTACACCTTC. Residues: CASSLNHRGGYTF. V and J are TRBV28 and TRBJ1-2, with 8 bases matching TRBD1. Germline V gene lookup returns CDR1 MDHEN and CDR2 SYDVKM. This CDR3 is built from 13 residues. V dropped 5 bases and J dropped 8; count of bases not matched to a gene: 7.

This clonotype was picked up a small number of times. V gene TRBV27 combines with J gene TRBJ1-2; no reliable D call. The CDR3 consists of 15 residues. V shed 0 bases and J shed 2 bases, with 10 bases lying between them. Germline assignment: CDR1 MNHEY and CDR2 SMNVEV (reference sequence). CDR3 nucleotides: TGTGCCAGCAGTTTATCCCCCATAGGCAACTATGGCTACACCTTC. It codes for CASSLSPIGNYGYTF.

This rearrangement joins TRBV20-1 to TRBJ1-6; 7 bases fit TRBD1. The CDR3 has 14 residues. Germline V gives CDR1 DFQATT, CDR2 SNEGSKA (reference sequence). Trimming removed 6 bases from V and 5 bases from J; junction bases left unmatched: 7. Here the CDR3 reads CSATLGGNNSPLHF. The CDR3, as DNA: TGCAGTGCCACCTTAGGGGGCAATAATTCACCCCTCCACTTT.

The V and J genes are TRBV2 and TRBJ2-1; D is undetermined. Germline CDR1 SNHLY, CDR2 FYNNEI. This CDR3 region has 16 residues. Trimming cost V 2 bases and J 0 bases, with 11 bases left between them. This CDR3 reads CASSEWHGNSYNEQFF. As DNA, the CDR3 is TGTGCCAGCAGTGAATGGCACGGAAACTCCTACAATGAGCAGTTCTTC.

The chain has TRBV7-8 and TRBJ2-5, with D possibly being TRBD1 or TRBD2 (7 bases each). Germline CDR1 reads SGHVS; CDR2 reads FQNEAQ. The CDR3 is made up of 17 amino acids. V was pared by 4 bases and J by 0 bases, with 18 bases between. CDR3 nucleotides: TGTGCCAGCAGCTCACTAGGGAGGGGGCCGTACCAAGAGACCCAGTACTTC. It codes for CASSSLGRGPYQETQYF.